The clone carrying this TCR beta chain was counted many times. Individual cDNA molecules received unique molecular identifiers during library preparation. MiXCR, run by TCRdb on the 5' RACE reads, gives a single entry per CDR3 protein. The sample yields tens of thousands of distinct CDR3 sequences, around 9.3% seen once. This sample is drawn from a study of early T cells in non-severe SARS-CoV-2 infection. For the study at large: The authors sequenced bulk RNA from unsorted whole blood, leaving chains unpaired.

V shed 10 bases and J shed 5 bases, with 21 bases lying between them. This CDR3 is built from 14 residues. The sequencing input was whole blood. The receptor was derived from an adult who was a healthcare worker with PCR-confirmed SARS-CoV-2 infection or an uninfected control (not recorded which). The genes are TRBV12-3 or TRBV12-4 and TRBJ2-7; possibly TRBD2 for D (6 bases). The CDR3: CATVPLRGKDEQYF. The DNA of the CDR3 is TGTGCCACCGTACCTCTGCGGGGAAAAGACGAGCAGTACTTC.